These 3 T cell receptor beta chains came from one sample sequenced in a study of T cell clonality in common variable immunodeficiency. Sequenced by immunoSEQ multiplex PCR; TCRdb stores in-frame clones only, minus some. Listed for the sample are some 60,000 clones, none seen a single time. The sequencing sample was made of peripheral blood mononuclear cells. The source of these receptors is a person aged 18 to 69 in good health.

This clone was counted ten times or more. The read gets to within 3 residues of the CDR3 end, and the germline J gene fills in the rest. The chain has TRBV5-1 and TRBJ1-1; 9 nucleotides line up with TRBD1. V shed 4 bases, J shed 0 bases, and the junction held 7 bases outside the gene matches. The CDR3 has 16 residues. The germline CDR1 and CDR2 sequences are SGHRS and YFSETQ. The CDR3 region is CASSTDRGRLNTEAFF. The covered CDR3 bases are TGCGCCAGCAGCACGGACAGGGGAAGGTTGAACACTGAA.

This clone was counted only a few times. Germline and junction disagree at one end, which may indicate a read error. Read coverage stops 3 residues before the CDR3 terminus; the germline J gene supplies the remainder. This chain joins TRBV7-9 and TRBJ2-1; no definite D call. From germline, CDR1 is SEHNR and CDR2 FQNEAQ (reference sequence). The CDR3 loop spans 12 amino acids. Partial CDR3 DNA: TGTTCCAGCAGCTTATCGGTCAATGAG. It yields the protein CSSSLSVNE. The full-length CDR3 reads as CSSSLSVNEQFF.

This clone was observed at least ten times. The DNA read from the CDR3 is TGTGCCACCAGCAGAGATACAGCAGATACG. Translated, it gives CATSRDTADT. The complete CDR3 protein is CATSRDTADTQYF. The V and J genes are TRBV15 and TRBJ2-3; no firm D call. The read falls 3 residues short of the CDR3 end, and the missing part is taken from the germline J gene. CDR1 LNHNV and CDR2 YYDKDF come from the germline V gene (reference sequence). The length of the CDR3 is 13 residues. V lost 0 bases and J 4 bases, leaving 5 bases between the germline ends.